Below, 29 T cell receptor beta chains from the same sample are listed, as sequenced in a study of blood T cell repertoires in COVID-19. The method was immunoSEQ multiplex PCR; TCRdb's version includes in-frame clones alone and lacks a portion of them. The sample holds about 120,000 clones, about four fifths seen once. The source material was peripheral blood. Receptors originate from a man in his sixties with active or convalescent COVID-19.

This rearrangement joins TRBV28 to TRBJ2-1; 11 bases fit TRBD2. The CDR3 loop spans 18 amino acids. In germline, CDR1 is MDHEN, CDR2 SYDVKM. The V and J ends lost 5 bases and 5 bases, in that order; junction bases with no gene match: 14. CDR3 amino acids: CASSIIAGGPSLDNEQFF. In DNA, the CDR3 is TGTGCCAGCAGTATCATAGCGGGAGGGCCTTCCTTGGACAATGAGCAGTTCTTC.

The rearrangement joins TRBV28 to TRBJ2-3; D unclear. CDR1 and CDR2 from the germline V gene are MDHEN and SYDVKM. There are 12 residues in the CDR3. V was trimmed by 6 bases and J by 2 bases, leaving 6 bases between them. Written as DNA, the CDR3 is TGTGCCAGCAGCCGTTACACAGATACGCAGTATTTT. This codes for CASSRYTDTQYF.

The chain joins TRBV24-1 to TRBJ2-2, with D perhaps matching TRBD2 (6 bases). This CDR3 has 17 residues. V was pared by 0 bases and J by 0 bases, with 10 bases between. CDR1 KGHDR and CDR2 SFDVKD come from the germline V gene. CDR3 amino acids: CATSDLEGRTNTGELFF. CDR3 coding DNA: TGTGCCACCAGTGATTTGGAGGGGAGGACGAACACCGGGGAGCTGTTTTTT.

The chain has TRBV4-3 and TRBJ2-7, with D possibly matching TRBD1 (5 bases). V lost 4 bases, J lost 2 bases, and 15 bases lay in between. CDR3 size: 15 residues. Germline assignment: CDR1 LGHNA and CDR2 YSLEER. CDR3 sequence: CASSPRVGGAYEQYF. CDR3 DNA: TGCGCCAGCAGCCCCAGGGTTGGCGGTGCCTACGAGCAGTACTTC.

The chain couples TRBV5-1 to TRBJ2-1; D unresolved. V was pared by 2 bases and J by 8 bases, with 11 bases between. The CDR3 is made up of 13 amino acids. Per the germline V gene, CDR1 is SGHRS and CDR2 is YFSETQ. CDR3 loop: CASSFSGSDEQFF. CDR3 nucleotides: TGCGCCAGCAGCTTCTCCGGGTCCGATGAGCAGTTCTTC.

There are a few counts of this clone. V usage is TRBV10-3 and J usage is TRBJ1-1, with TRBD1 as a possible D gene (5 bases). V was trimmed by 4 bases and J by 2 bases, leaving 8 bases between them. This CDR3 region has 13 residues. Germline CDR1 is ENHRY and CDR2 is SYGVKD. The CDR3 loop is CAISGQSNTEAFF. The CDR3 DNA reads as TGTGCCATCAGTGGACAGTCCAACACTGAAGCTTTCTTT.

The genes are TRBV19 and TRBJ2-7; 7 bases agree with TRBD2. After removal of 3 bases from V and 1 base from J, the junction contained 6 bases not matched to a gene. The CDR3 has 15 amino acids. CDR1 and CDR2 from the germline V gene are LNHDA and SQIVND (reference sequence). As DNA, the CDR3 is TGTGCCAGTAGTATCGCAGCGGGACTTTCCTACGAGCAGTACTTC. Translated: CASSIAAGLSYEQYF.

The chain has TRBV9 and TRBJ2-2; 7 bases fit TRBD2. V lost 8 bases and J lost 2; bases outside the gene matches: 6. CDR1 is SGDLS, CDR2 YYNGEE, per germline. The CDR3 runs 14 residues. DNA for the CDR3: TGTGCCAGTGGGAGGGAGCTTAACACCGGGGAGCTGTTTTTT. This encodes CASGRELNTGELFF.

The chain uses TRBV30 and TRBJ2-6; 7 positions match TRBD2. This CDR3 has 15 residues. Germline lookup yields CDR1 GTSNPN and CDR2 SVGIG (reference sequence). Written as DNA, the CDR3 is TGTGCACTGGGGGGGATCGGCTCTGGGGCCAACGTCCTGACTTTC. Protein: CALGGIGSGANVLTF.

This chain links TRBV6-5 with TRBJ1-5; D ambiguous. The germline gives CDR1 MNHEY, CDR2 SVGAGI. The germline V and J ends were trimmed by 8 bases and 3 bases, with 8 bases remaining between them. This CDR3 has 12 residues. The CDR3 nucleotides read TGTGCCAGCGGCGGTCTCAATCAGCCCCAGCATTTT. This translates into CASGGLNQPQHF.

This clone was counted a few times. This sequence joins TRBV3-1 (or the pseudogene TRBV3-2) and TRBJ2-2, with unresolved D. The CDR3 is made up of 14 amino acids. The germline V and J ends were trimmed by 2 bases and 8 bases, with 12 bases remaining between them. Germline CDR1 and CDR2: LGHDT and YNNKEL (reference sequence). This CDR3 is CASSQSGSGGELFF. CDR3 DNA: TGTGCCAGCAGCCAATCGGGTTCCGGGGGGGAGCTGTTTTTT.

Written as DNA, the CDR3 is TGTGCCAGCAGCCAACAACCCGGGAGGGGGGAGCTGTTTTTT. Translation gives CASSQQPGRGELFF. The chain uses TRBV3-1 (or the pseudogene TRBV3-2) and TRBJ2-2, with 7 bases identical to TRBD2. With 2 bases clipped from V and 8 bases from J, the junction kept 5 bases outside the gene matches. This CDR3 contains 14 residues. Germline lookup yields CDR1 LGHDT and CDR2 YNNKEL (reference sequence).

The chain joins TRBV10-3 to TRBJ2-5, with D perhaps matching TRBD1 (5 bases). Germline lookup yields CDR1 ENHRY and CDR2 SYGVKD. V was pared by 0 bases and J by 1 base, with 12 bases between. This CDR3 contains 16 residues. This CDR3 is CAISESQGRAQETQYF. The CDR3, as DNA: TGTGCCATCAGTGAGTCTCAGGGTAGGGCCCAAGAGACCCAGTACTTC.

This chain uses TRBV18 with TRBJ1-1; possible D gene TRBD1, 6 bases. Trimming took off 4 bases at V and 1 base at J, with 10 bases between the two ends. From germline, CDR1 is KGHSH and CDR2 LQKENI. There are 14 residues in the CDR3. CDR3 bases: TGTGCCAGCTCACGCGAACAGGGGAACACTGAAGCTTTCTTT. Protein: CASSREQGNTEAFF. Together with reference TRBV18 and TRBJ1-1, the CDR3 gives the full variable domain: NAGVMQNPRHLVRRRGQEARLRCSPMKGHSHVYWYRQLPEEGLKFMVYLQKENIIDESGMPKERFSAEFPKEGPSILRIQQVVRGDSAAYFCASSREQGNTEAFFGQGTRLTVV.

This chain joins TRBV10-3 and TRBJ1-5; D not certain. This CDR3 comprises 15 residues. V shed 6 bases and J shed 2 bases, with 14 bases lying between them. CDR1 is ENHRY, CDR2 SYGVKD, per germline. Here the CDR3 DNA reads TGTGCCATCAGAGCCTCCGTTCTCGGCAATCAGCCCCAGCATTTT. Translation gives CAIRASVLGNQPQHF.

The chain links TRBV19 to TRBJ1-5; D might be TRBD1 (6 bases). The ends were cut back, 3 bases at V and 12 bases at J, with 12 bases in the middle. The germline gives CDR1 LNHDA, CDR2 SQIVND (reference sequence). CDR3 length: 12 residues. The CDR3 coding sequence is TGTGCCAGTAGTATTAGGGAGGGGGACCAGCATTTT. This sequence encodes CASSIREGDQHF.

The chain couples TRBV27 to TRBJ2-3, with 9 bases lining up with TRBD1. CDR3 length: 14 residues. The ends lost 5 bases at V and 6 bases at J; junction bases unmatched: 6. The germline V gene has CDR1 MNHEY and CDR2 SMNVEV (reference sequence). The CDR3 is CASSLQGAYDTQYF. In DNA, the CDR3 is TGTGCCAGCAGTCTACAGGGGGCGTATGATACGCAGTATTTT.

The chain uses TRBV3-1 (or the pseudogene TRBV3-2) and TRBJ1-1; TRBD1 is a possible D gene (6 bases). The CDR3 length is 14 residues. Trimming took 5 bases from V and 1 from J, leaving 11 bases between them. Germline assignment: CDR1 LGHDT and CDR2 YNNKEL (reference sequence). CDR3 protein: CASSSQGPNTEAFF. CDR3 in DNA: TGTGCCAGCAGCTCACAGGGCCCGAACACTGAAGCTTTCTTT.

The chain is built from TRBV20-1 and TRBJ1-1; 7 nucleotides line up with TRBD1. From germline, CDR1 is DFQATT and CDR2 SNEGSKA (reference sequence). With V trimmed by 6 bases and J by 7 bases, 5 bases remained unmatched. CDR3 length: 11 amino acids. CDR3 region: CSARDSLEAFF. The CDR3 DNA sequence: TGCAGTGCACGGGACAGCCTTGAAGCTTTCTTT.

V is TRBV11-2 and J is TRBJ2-1; 9 positions agree with TRBD2. CDR1 and CDR2 (germline): SGHAT, FQNNGV. There are 16 residues in the CDR3. V dropped 4 bases and J dropped 2; count of bases not matched to a gene: 6. The CDR3 coding sequence is TGTGCCAGCAGCTCACCAATAGCGGGGGCCTACAATGAGCAGTTCTTC. It is translated as CASSSPIAGAYNEQFF. Supplemented by reference TRBV11-2 and TRBJ2-1, the full variable domain reads EAGVAQSPRYKIIEKRQSVAFWCNPISGHATLYWYQQILGQGPKLLIQFQNNGVVDDSQLPKDRFSAERLKGVDSTLKIQPAKLEDSAVYLCASSSPIAGAYNEQFFGPGTRLTVL.

This chain connects TRBV21-1 to TRBJ2-3; the listed D gene, TRBD2, was not tested against the DNA. TRBV21-1 is a documented pseudogene. This CDR3 has 16 residues. In DNA, the CDR3 is TGTGCCAGCAGCGCGGGCACTAGCGGGAAGACAGATACGCAGTATTTT. Amino acid sequence: CASSAGTSGKTDTQYF.

V gene TRBV6-6 combines with J gene TRBJ1-2; 9 bases match TRBD1. V lost 4 bases and J lost 6; bases outside the gene matches: 9. This CDR3 has 15 amino acids. The germline V gene encodes CDR1 MNHNY and CDR2 SVGAGI (reference sequence). Written as DNA, the CDR3 is TGTGCCAGCAGTTCCATGACAGGGGGTATAGATGGCTACACCTTC. This gives the protein CASSSMTGGIDGYTF.

This sequence joins TRBV28 and TRBJ1-5, with no clear D. Germline V gene sequence: CDR1 MDHEN, CDR2 SYDVKM. Between the trimmed V and J ends, which lost 3 bases and 3 bases, there was a span of 6 bases. This CDR3 is built from 13 residues. CDR3 residues: CASSFPLNQPQHF. CDR3 coding DNA: TGTGCCAGCAGTTTTCCCCTCAATCAGCCCCAGCATTTT.

The chain employs TRBV6-2 or TRBV6-3 and TRBJ2-2, with 9 bases matching TRBD2. Per the germline V gene, CDR1 is MNHEY and CDR2 is SVGEGT. Losses at the gene ends were 1 base for V and 5 bases for J; bases not matched to a gene: 2. The CDR3 sequence is 15 residues long. CDR3 nucleotide sequence: TGTGCCAGCAGTTACTTTGCGGGAGGGACCGGGGAGCTGTTTTTT. As protein: CASSYFAGGTGELFF.

The chain recombines TRBV11-2 with TRBJ1-2, with D perhaps TRBD1 (6 bases). CDR3 length: 15 residues. CDR1 and CDR2 from the germline V gene are SGHAT and FQNNGV. With 3 bases removed from V and 2 bases from J, the gap between germline ends came to 13 bases. The CDR3 DNA sequence: TGTGCCAGCAGCTTGCGGCAGGGGTGGAACTATGGCTACACCTTC. It yields the protein CASSLRQGWNYGYTF.

The genes are TRBV5-1 and TRBJ1-6; 9 bases line up with TRBD1. The CDR3 extends over 14 amino acids. V trimming: 4 bases; J trimming: 7 bases; junction bases outside the gene matches: 3. Germline assignment: CDR1 SGHRS and CDR2 YFSETQ. The CDR3 sequence is CASSPGQGNSPLHF. CDR3 DNA: TGCGCCAGCAGCCCGGGACAGGGAAATTCACCCCTCCACTTT.

V usage is TRBV6-5 and J usage is TRBJ2-3; D unclear. CDR1 is MNHEY and CDR2 is SVGAGI in the germline V gene. This CDR3 comprises 15 residues. Trimming pared 0 bases from V and 7 bases from J, leaving 14 bases between. CDR3: CASSYSSQDDYTQYF. Written as DNA, the CDR3 is TGTGCCAGCAGTTACTCGAGTCAAGACGACTATACGCAGTATTTT.

This clone has ten or more counts. The V and J genes are TRBV14 and TRBJ2-7; 7 bases agree with TRBD2. Trimming removed 1 base from V and 3 bases from J; junction bases left unmatched: 6. This CDR3 contains 15 residues. Germline V gene sequence: CDR1 SGHDN, CDR2 FVKESK. The CDR3 spells CASSQGRGTVYEQYF. DNA for the CDR3: TGTGCCAGCAGCCAAGGGCGGGGGACGGTCTACGAGCAGTACTTC.

This chain connects TRBV5-8 to TRBJ2-7, with D maybe TRBD2 (5 bases). Germline values: CDR1 SGHTS, CDR2 YDEGEE. CDR3 size: 14 residues. V gave up 4 bases and J gave up 7 bases, with 18 bases separating them. This CDR3 reads CASSLRSPPGEQYF. The CDR3 region has the DNA TGTGCCAGCAGCCTGCGATCGCCCCCGGGAGAGCAGTACTTC.